These 10 T cell receptor beta chains share one sample of origin, sequenced in a study of blood T cell repertoires in COVID-19. The table came from immunoSEQ multiplex PCR; TCRdb's copy has only in-frame clones and leaves some out. The data contain approximately 150,000 clones, 88% of them singletons. Sequenced input: peripheral blood. These receptors came from a woman aged 60-75 years with acute or convalescent COVID-19.

V usage is TRBV4-1 and J usage is TRBJ2-7; 7 bases line up with TRBD1. V lost 2 bases and J lost 3; bases outside the gene matches: 10. Germline V lookup: CDR1 MGHRA, CDR2 YSYEKL. The CDR3 is 16 residues long. Written as DNA, the CDR3 is TGCGCCAGCAGCCAACCTACCGGACAGGATAGCTACGAGCAGTACTTC. As protein: CASSQPTGQDSYEQYF.

The CDR3 here is CASSLAGGDGYTF. The CDR3 region has the DNA TGTGCCAGCAGTTTAGCAGGGGGAGATGGCTACACCTTC. The chain employs TRBV27 and TRBJ1-2, with 7 bases identical to TRBD1. The CDR3 has 13 residues. J gave up 6 bases and V 2 bases, and 3 bases lay outside the gene matches. Germline CDR1 reads MNHEY; CDR2 reads SMNVEV (reference sequence).

CDR3 coding DNA: TGTGCCAGCAGGGAGCGTATGGGGGGGATAGGCACTGAAGCTTTCTTT. It translates to CASRERMGGIGTEAFF. The chain employs TRBV27 and TRBJ1-1, with D perhaps TRBD1 (5 bases). Germline-derived CDR1 and CDR2 are MNHEY and SMNVEV (reference sequence). V was clipped by 6 bases and J by 4 bases, with 21 bases between them. The CDR3 is made up of 16 amino acids.

The chain carries TRBV4-3 and TRBJ1-2; 10 bases match TRBD1. V trimming: 1 base; J trimming: 2 bases; junction bases outside the gene matches: 4. Germline lookup yields CDR1 LGHNA and CDR2 YSLEER. The CDR3 is 16 amino acids. The CDR3 region is CASSQAGQGGNYGYTF. DNA of the CDR3: TGCGCCAGCAGCCAAGCAGGACAGGGGGGGAACTATGGCTACACCTTC.

The chain combines TRBV7-2 with TRBJ1-6; the D gene is possibly TRBD1 (5 bases). Germline V CDR1 and CDR2: SGHTA, FQGNSA. There are 15 residues in the CDR3. V shed 4 bases and J shed 9 bases, with 16 bases lying between them. CDR3 coding DNA: TGTGCCAGCAGCTACCAGGGCTATAATCCTTCACCCCTCCACTTT. The encoded protein is CASSYQGYNPSPLHF.

The chain has TRBV5-5 and TRBJ1-3, with D hard to call. Germline-derived CDR1 and CDR2 are SGHKS and YYEKEE (reference sequence). There are 14 residues in the CDR3. V dropped 4 bases and J dropped 2 bases, with 10 bases sitting between them. CDR3 sequence (DNA): TGTGCCAGCAGCCCTGAAGACACTGGAAACACCATATATTTT. It specifies CASSPEDTGNTIYF.

The genes are TRBV9 and TRBJ1-1, with D uncertain. The CDR3 extends over 14 amino acids. The V and J ends lost 1 base and 5 bases respectively, with 12 bases between them. Germline V lookup: CDR1 SGDLS, CDR2 YYNGEE. CDR3 sequence: CASSVSLEGTEAFF. Written as DNA, the CDR3 is TGTGCCAGCAGCGTAAGTCTTGAGGGTACTGAAGCTTTCTTT.

This chain joins TRBV6-5 and TRBJ2-1; D may be TRBD2 (5 bases). The CDR3 is 15 residues long. Trimming left V 5 bases short and J 5 bases short, with 16 bases between. CDR1 and CDR2 (germline): MNHEY, SVGAGI. CDR3 protein: CASSQDFFFNNEQFF. The CDR3 nucleotides are TGTGCCAGCAGTCAGGACTTCTTCTTTAACAATGAGCAGTTCTTC.

V usage is TRBV28 and J usage is TRBJ2-7; 7 positions match TRBD1. The V segment lost 2 bases and the J segment 3 bases; nucleotides outside the gene matches: 10. This CDR3 spans 16 amino acids. Germline loops: CDR1 MDHEN, CDR2 SYDVKM. CDR3 nucleotide sequence: TGTGCCAGCAGTTTACGTTCCGGGACAGTTGGCTACGAGCAGTACTTC. Its translation: CASSLRSGTVGYEQYF.

This clone was seen a few times. This sample includes further DNA sequences coding for the same CDR3. The chain combines TRBV18 with TRBJ1-1; no firm D call. Trimming stripped 4 bases from V and 1 base from J, with 7 bases between. CDR1 and CDR2 (germline): KGHSH, LQKENI. The CDR3 runs to 13 residues. The CDR3 here is CASSRQKNTEAFF. The DNA for the CDR3 is TGTGCCAGCTCACGTCAGAAGAACACTGAAGCTTTCTTT.